A single T cell receptor (beta chain) is shown here with its context. The data originate from a study of blood T cell repertoires in COVID-19. The CDR3 spans 14 residues. Methods used by the authors: Scientists estimated how many nucleated cells there were by amplifying reference gene primers. Some clones are missing from TCRdb's copy, which holds only in-frame ones; the method was immunoSEQ multiplex PCR. V and J calls and clone size are given by that table; D and trimming were obtained from the DNA. The table has approximately 160,000 clones, 84% seen once. This TCR derives from a man in his late teens or twenties with active or convalescent COVID-19. V and J are TRBV21-1 and TRBJ2-1; the table assigns TRBD1, which was not confirmed against the DNA. TRBV21-1 is shown as a pseudogene. What was sequenced was peripheral blood. The DNA for the CDR3 is TGTGCCAGCGGGGGCAGGGGCACCTACAATGAGCAGTTCTTC. The encoded protein is CASGGRGTYNEQFF.